The 9 T cell receptor beta chains listed next were all sequenced from one sample in a study of OX40 agonist ivuxolimab in advanced cancers. Library creation used the immunoSEQ multiplex PCR assay. The table was pulled from immuneACCESS by TCRdb, which kept in-frame rearrangements only. Such tables lose some clones; where checked, under half of the loss comes from unresolved V genes, and the rest has no known cause. Counted in this sample were under 80,000 clones; roughly 85% of them appeared once. In total, the top ten clones hold approximately 2% of the sample. Specimen: CD4+ or CD8+ T cells sorted from blood, collected in a trial of the OX40 agonist ivuxolimab. The source of these receptors is an adult with an advanced solid tumor such as melanoma, head and neck, liver or kidney cancer.

The chain carries TRBV19 and TRBJ1-4, with TRBD1 matching over 8 bases. The length of the CDR3 is 15 residues. In germline, CDR1 is LNHDA, CDR2 SQIVND (reference sequence). V shed 7 bases, J shed 0 bases, and the junction held 4 bases outside the gene matches. Here the CDR3 reads CASNDRGATNEKLFF. Here the CDR3 DNA reads TGTGCCAGTAACGACAGGGGCGCAACTAATGAAAAACTGTTTTTT.

For the CDR3, the DNA is TGTGCCAGCAGTGTCACAATGCAAACTGAAGCTTTCTTT. Its protein product is CASSVTMQTEAFF. The chain joins TRBV6-1 to TRBJ1-1; D gene ambiguous. Trimming took off 4 bases at V and 5 bases at J, with 11 bases between the two ends. The CDR3 is 13 amino acids. Germline loops: CDR1 MNHNS, CDR2 SASEGT.

J is TRBJ2-3 and V is TRBV28, with D unresolved. The CDR3 loop spans 11 amino acids. The V end was cut by 2 bases, the J end by 4 bases, with 1 base between. In germline, CDR1 is MDHEN, CDR2 SYDVKM. CDR3 in amino acids: CASSLADTQYF. The CDR3 DNA follows: TGTGCCAGCAGTTTAGCAGATACGCAGTATTTT.

The V and J genes are TRBV27 and TRBJ1-5; 9 bases are a match to TRBD1. CDR1 MNHEY and CDR2 SMNVEV come from the germline V gene (reference sequence). There are 14 residues in the CDR3. The trim removed 5 bases at V and 5 bases at J, leaving 4 bases unmatched. The CDR3 here is CASSPTGGYQPQHF. The DNA of the CDR3 is TGTGCCAGCAGTCCAACAGGGGGCTATCAGCCCCAGCATTTT.

The chain employs TRBV19 and TRBJ1-3; D is undetermined. The length of the CDR3 is 14 residues. Trimming took off 5 bases at V and 0 bases at J, with 8 bases between the two ends. Germline CDR1 and CDR2: LNHDA and SQIVND (reference sequence). The CDR3 protein is CASSSGNSGNTIYF. The CDR3 DNA is TGTGCCAGTAGTTCTGGGAACTCTGGAAACACCATATATTTT.

The J gene is TRBJ2-3, the V gene TRBV5-1; no clear D. V gave up 0 bases and J gave up 4 bases, with 3 bases separating them. Germline assignment: CDR1 SGHRS and CDR2 YFSETQ. The CDR3 contains 12 residues. In DNA form, the CDR3 reads TGCGCCAGCAGCTTGGTGCCAGATACGCAGTATTTT. This translates into CASSLVPDTQYF.

This chain uses TRBV13 with TRBJ2-7; D unresolved. The germline V gene encodes CDR1 PRHDT and CDR2 FYEKMQ (reference sequence). The ends were cut back, 2 bases at V and 1 base at J, with 18 bases in the middle. The CDR3 runs 17 residues. The CDR3 DNA reads TGTGCCAGCAGCTTAAGCACCAGTCAGTCGTTGTCCTACGAGCAGTACTTC. Protein product: CASSLSTSQSLSYEQYF.

The J gene is TRBJ2-3, the V gene TRBV5-6; no definite D call. Trimming left V 0 bases short and J 8 bases short, with 4 bases between. Germline V lookup: CDR1 SGHDT, CDR2 YYEEEE. CDR3 length: 11 residues. CDR3 coding DNA: TGTGCCAGCAGCTTGGCTGTTACGCAGTATTTT. Protein sequence: CASSLAVTQYF.

The chain is built from TRBV14 and TRBJ2-1, with D possibly called TRBD1 or TRBD2 (5 bases each). The CDR3 contains 12 residues. Germline V lookup: CDR1 SGHDN, CDR2 FVKESK. The V gene lost 3 bases and the J gene lost 13 bases, with 13 bases spanning the gap. CDR3 bases: TGTGCCAGCAGCCAGGGTCGGGGCCCCCAGTTCTTC. It is translated as CASSQGRGPQFF.